This paragraph covers one T cell receptor beta chain sequence. Its matching antigen is unknown. TCRbeta library preparation incorporated unique molecular identifiers. TCRdb redid the calling of the PCR reads with MiXCR, one entry per CDR3 protein. Among some 100,000 distinct CDR3 sequences listed, around a quarter were seen once. The data belong to a study of T-cell reconstitution after alpha-beta-depleted transplantation in children. Overall study findings and caveats: The study traced high day-60 TCRbeta diversity in some patients to surviving recipient T cells and thymic progenitors. The main origin of T-cell counts and diversity one year after transplant was newly produced T cells. By about two months after transplant, alpha-beta T cells reportedly arose from several hundred graft clones that had expanded.

This receptor was taken from a boy younger than 10 with acute lymphoblastic leukemia, due to receive a stem cell transplant. The source material was PBMCs, sampled before TCRalphabeta/CD19-depleted stem cell transplant.

DNA for the CDR3: TGTGCCAGCAGTCGGACTAGCGGAGGGGCCGGATACAATGAGCAGTTCTTC. Translation: CASSRTSGGAGYNEQFF. This chain uses TRBV11-2 with TRBJ2-1; 10 bases map to TRBD2. The length of the CDR3 is 17 residues. Germline V gives CDR1 SGHAT, CDR2 FQNNGV. V gave up 6 bases and J gave up 4 bases; unmatched junction bases: 12.